The sequence of this T cell receptor (beta chain) was determined in a study of T-cell memory formation after mild COVID-19. Constant-segment primers served in 5'RACE that generated TCR alpha and TCR beta cDNA libraries bearing sample barcodes and UMIs. Each CDR3 protein gets one entry after TCRdb re-called the 5' RACE reads with MiXCR. Of around 250,000 distinct CDR3 sequences listed, roughly 14% are singletons. The CDR3 is 15 amino acids. Germline loops: CDR1 MGHRA, CDR2 YSYEKL. Trimming left V 0 bases short and J 0 bases short, with 8 bases between. The table lists this clonotype with a few counts. The rearrangement joins TRBV4-1 to TRBJ1-1, with D possibly matching TRBD1 (5 bases). The sequence came from an adult woman who had mild COVID-19 (a few samples of this study predate the infection). Cell type and time point are not known. The sequencing sample was made of PBMCs or a T cell subset sorted from them (not recorded which). The CDR3 DNA sequence: TGCGCCAGCAGCCAAGAATGGGGGGTGAACACTGAAGCTTTCTTT. The encoded protein is CASSQEWGVNTEAFF.